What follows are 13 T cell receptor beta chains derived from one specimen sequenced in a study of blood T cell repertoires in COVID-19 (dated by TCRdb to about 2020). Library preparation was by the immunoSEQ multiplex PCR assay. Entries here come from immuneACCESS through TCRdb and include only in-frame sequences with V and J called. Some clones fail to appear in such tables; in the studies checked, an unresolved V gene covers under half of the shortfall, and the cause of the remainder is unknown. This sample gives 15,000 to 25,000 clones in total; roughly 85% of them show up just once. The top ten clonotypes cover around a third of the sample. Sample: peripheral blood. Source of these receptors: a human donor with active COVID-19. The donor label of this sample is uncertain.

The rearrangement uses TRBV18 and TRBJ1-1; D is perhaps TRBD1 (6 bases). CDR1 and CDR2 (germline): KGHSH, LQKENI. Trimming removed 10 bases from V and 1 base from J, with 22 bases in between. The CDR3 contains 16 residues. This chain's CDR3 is CATLQAGGGRNTEAFF. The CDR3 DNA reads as TGTGCCACCCTACAGGCGGGGGGCGGCAGGAACACTGAAGCTTTCTTT.

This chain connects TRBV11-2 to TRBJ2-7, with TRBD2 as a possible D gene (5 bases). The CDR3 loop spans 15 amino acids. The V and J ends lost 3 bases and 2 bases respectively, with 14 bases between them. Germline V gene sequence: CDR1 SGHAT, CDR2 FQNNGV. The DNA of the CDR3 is TGTGCCAGCAGCTTCCTCCCCGGAGGAACCTACGAGCAGTACTTC. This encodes CASSFLPGGTYEQYF.

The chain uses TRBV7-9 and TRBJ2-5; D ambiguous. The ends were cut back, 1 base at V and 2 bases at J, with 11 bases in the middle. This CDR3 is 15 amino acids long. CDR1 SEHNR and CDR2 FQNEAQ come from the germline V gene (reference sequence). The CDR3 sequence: CASSLDGWSQETQYF. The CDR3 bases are TGTGCCAGCAGCTTAGACGGGTGGAGTCAAGAGACCCAGTACTTC.

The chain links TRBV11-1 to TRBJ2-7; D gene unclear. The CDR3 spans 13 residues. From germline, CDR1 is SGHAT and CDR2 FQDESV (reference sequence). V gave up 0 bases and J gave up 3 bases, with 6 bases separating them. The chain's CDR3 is CASSLARYYEQYF. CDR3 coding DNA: TGTGCCAGCAGCTTAGCTCGGTACTACGAGCAGTACTTC.

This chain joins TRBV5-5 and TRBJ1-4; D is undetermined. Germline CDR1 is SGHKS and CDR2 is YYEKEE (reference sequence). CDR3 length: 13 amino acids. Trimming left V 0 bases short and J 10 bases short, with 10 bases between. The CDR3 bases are TGTGCCAGCAGCTTGGCCGACGAGGGAAAACTGTTTTTT. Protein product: CASSLADEGKLFF.

DNA for the CDR3: TGTGCCAGCAGCCAATATGAGGGCAGGGAAAAACTGTTTTTT. Translating gives CASSQYEGREKLFF. The J gene is TRBJ1-4, the V gene TRBV3-1 (or the pseudogene TRBV3-2), with D unresolved. The V and J ends lost 2 bases and 8 bases respectively, with 12 bases between them. The CDR3 covers 14 residues. Germline V gives CDR1 LGHDT, CDR2 YNNKEL (reference sequence).

CDR3 loop: CASRPKGTSLTDTQYF. CDR3 in DNA: TGTGCCAGCAGGCCGAAAGGGACTAGCTTAACAGATACGCAGTATTTT. The chain carries TRBV11-3 and TRBJ2-3; 9 bases align to TRBD2. Germline CDR1 is SGHNT and CDR2 is YENEEA. The CDR3 totals 16 residues. The V and J ends lost 6 bases and 3 bases, in that order; junction bases with no gene match: 10.

Here the CDR3 DNA reads TGTGCCAGCAGCCAGGAACTAGCGGGGGCCGGCGGCTATGAGCAGTTCTTC. Its protein is CASSQELAGAGGYEQFF. J is TRBJ2-1 and V is TRBV4-2, with 11 bases fitting TRBD2. Germline CDR1 is LGHNA and CDR2 is YNFKEQ. V dropped 3 bases and J dropped 8; count of bases not matched to a gene: 12. The CDR3 contains 17 residues.

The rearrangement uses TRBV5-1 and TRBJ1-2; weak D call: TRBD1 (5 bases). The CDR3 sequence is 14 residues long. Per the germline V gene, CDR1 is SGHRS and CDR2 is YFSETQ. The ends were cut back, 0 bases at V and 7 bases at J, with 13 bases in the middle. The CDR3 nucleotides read TGCGCCAGCAGCTTGGGCGGGGCAGGGTCTGGCTACACCTTC. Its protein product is CASSLGGAGSGYTF.

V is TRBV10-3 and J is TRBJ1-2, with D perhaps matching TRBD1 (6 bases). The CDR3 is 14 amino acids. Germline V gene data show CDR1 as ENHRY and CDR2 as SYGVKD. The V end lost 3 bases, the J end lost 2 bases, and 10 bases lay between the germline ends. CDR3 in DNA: TGTGCCATCAGTGACCCCGGACAGAACTATGGCTACACCTTC. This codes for CAISDPGQNYGYTF.

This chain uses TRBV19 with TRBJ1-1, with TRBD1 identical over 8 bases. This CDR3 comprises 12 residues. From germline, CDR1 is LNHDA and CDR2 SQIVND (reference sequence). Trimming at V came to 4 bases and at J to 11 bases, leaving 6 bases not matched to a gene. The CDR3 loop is CASSTGQGGAFF. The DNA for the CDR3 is TGTGCCAGTAGTACCGGACAGGGAGGGGCTTTCTTT.

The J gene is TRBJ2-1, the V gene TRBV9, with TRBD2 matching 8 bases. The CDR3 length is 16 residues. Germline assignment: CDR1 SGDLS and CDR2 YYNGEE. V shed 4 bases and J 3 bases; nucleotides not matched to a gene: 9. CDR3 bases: TGTGCCAGCAGCCCCCCGGGGGGGGTAGGCTACAATGAGCAGTTCTTC. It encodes CASSPPGGVGYNEQFF.

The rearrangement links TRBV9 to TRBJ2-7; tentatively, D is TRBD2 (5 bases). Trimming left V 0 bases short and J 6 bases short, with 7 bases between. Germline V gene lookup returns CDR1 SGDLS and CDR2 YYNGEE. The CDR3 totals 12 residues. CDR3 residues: CASSVGGSEQYF. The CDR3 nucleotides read TGTGCCAGCAGCGTAGGAGGGAGCGAGCAGTACTTC.